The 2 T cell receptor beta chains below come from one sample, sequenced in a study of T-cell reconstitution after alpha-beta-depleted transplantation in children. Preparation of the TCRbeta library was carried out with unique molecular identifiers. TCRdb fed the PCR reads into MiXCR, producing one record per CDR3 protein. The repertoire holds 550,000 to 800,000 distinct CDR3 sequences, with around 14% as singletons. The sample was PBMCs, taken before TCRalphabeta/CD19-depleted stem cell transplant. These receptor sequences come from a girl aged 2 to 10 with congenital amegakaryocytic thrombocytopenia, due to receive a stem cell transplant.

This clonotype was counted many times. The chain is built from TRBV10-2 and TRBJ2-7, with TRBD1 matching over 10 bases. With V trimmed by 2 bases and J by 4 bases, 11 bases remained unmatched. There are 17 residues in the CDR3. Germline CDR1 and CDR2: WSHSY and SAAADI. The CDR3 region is CASSEGLRRDRGYEQYF. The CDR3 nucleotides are TGCGCCAGCAGTGAGGGTCTCCGCCGGGACAGGGGTTACGAGCAGTACTTC.

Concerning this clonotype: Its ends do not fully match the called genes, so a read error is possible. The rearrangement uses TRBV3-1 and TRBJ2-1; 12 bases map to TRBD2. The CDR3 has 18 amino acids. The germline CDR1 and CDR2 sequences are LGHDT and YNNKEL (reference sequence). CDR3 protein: CACSVGLAGTSSYNEQFF. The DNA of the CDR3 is TGTGCCTGCAGTGTCGGACTAGCGGGGACGAGCTCCTACAATGAGCAGTTCTTC.